This T cell receptor (beta chain) was identified during a study of cytomegalovirus exposure and HLA in healthy donors (TCRdb year 2017). About the full investigation: In an earlier analysis of about 560 of the donors, under 300 Gb of sequence data and 117 million unique TCR beta sequences from about 179 million T cells were reported. An early release covering roughly 600 HLA-typed donors comprised roughly 300 gigabases of sequencing data and roughly 85 million unique TCR sequences. Of the roughly 400 genotyped donors, 65% to 90% were placed in the genetic ancestry cluster associated with self-reported Caucasian donors. The aim of the study was to test whether cataloging public T cell receptors could identify signatures of past pathogen exposure. Using immunosequencing, the study profiled T cell repertoires from about 620 subjects and related those repertoires to cytomegalovirus serostatus. Along with the roughly 700-subject first cohort, a separate validation cohort of over 90 different subjects was used. High-throughput TCR immunosequencing, statistical association of individual TCRs with disease status, and machine learning were combined to predict cytomegalovirus infection status. In a later analysis, previously published TCR beta repertoires from some 640 donors were re-analyzed and high-resolution HLA genotyping was added so that TCR occurrence patterns could be studied. Rather than using new phenotypic data, the later analysis identified candidate immune exposures from TCR beta sequences and from how often those sequences occurred across donors. To decide whether each TCR beta V gene segment behaved as functional or pseudogenic, an earlier analysis of approximately 590 of the donors relied on high-throughput TCR beta sequencing. Donor age, sex, ethnicity and CMV serostatus were collected together with the repertoire data. A later genetic analysis used genome-wide SNP genotypes for about 55% of the 666 donors, treating that subset as a discovery cohort. All discovery cohort repertoires had been generated on a single sequencing platform. HLA typing covered class I and class II loci at four-digit resolution. Typing coverage differed by locus: A, B, C, DRB1 and DQB1 were typed in roughly 620-640 donors, DQA1 in roughly 500, DPA1 in approximately 610, and DPB1 in approximately 450. Five DR-DQ haplotypes were treated as single units for association and clustering because of strong linkage in the cohort. Across 300 to 500 genotyped donors of the cohort, an average of about 240,000 unique TCR beta nucleotide sequences per donor were sequenced, and around 20% of those sequences were non-productive.

Inclusive of the bounding cysteine and phenylalanine, the CDR3 is 14 residues long. Only the CDR3 region is kept as DNA, spanning 42 bases read in frame from base 1. The germline V gene gives CDR1 as SGHTA and CDR2 as FQGTGA. V lost 3 bases and J lost 4 bases, and the count of bases not matched to a germline gene is 0. The cohort was made up of 500 to 800 healthy bone marrow donors. At the time of sampling, all cohort members were nominally healthy, though unrecorded immune exposures were likely present. The donor tested CMV seronegative, placing the donor among the 352 seronegative members of the cohort. A peripheral blood sample was collected from each donor, and TCR beta sequencing was performed on peripheral blood mononuclear cells. Genomic DNA extraction from the blood cell samples was performed with the Qiagen DNeasy Blood Extraction Kit. Libraries were made using the immunoSEQ multiplex PCR assay. The multiplex PCR relied on a mix of 60 forward primers for TCR Vbeta segments and 13 reverse primers for TCR Jbeta segments. A multiplex PCR assay on genomic DNA amplified the CDR3 region of rearranged TCR beta genes. The Illumina HiSeq System was used to sequence the amplified TCR beta libraries as 87-base-pair reads. Regarding the original processing steps: A later analysis tallied tens of millions of unique TCR beta chains across the 600 to 700 repertoires, and about 10 million of those chains were shared by two or more donors. To remove PCR and sequencing errors, raw reads were error-corrected and collapsed into unique sequences using a nearest-neighbor algorithm that merged closely related sequences. V, D and J gene segments were assigned by aligning CDR3 sequences to IMGT reference sequences. For a sequence to be retained, a match of at least six nucleotides was required to both a V gene segment and a J gene segment. Rearrangements were classified as productive when the CDR3 lacked stop codons and remained in frame with V and J, and all other rearrangements were classified as non-productive. Following IMGT convention, CDR3 was defined as the stretch from the second conserved V-encoded cysteine up to the conserved J-encoded phenylalanine. In an earlier analysis of just under 600 of the donors, sequences lacking an unambiguous match to a single V gene segment were excluded. In an earlier analysis of 587 of the donors, V segments were called functional above 56.7% productive rearrangements and were called segregating when the between-donor standard deviation exceeded 5%. A statistical classification framework was developed to diagnose cytomegalovirus status using the catalog of TCR beta chain sequences. V and J gene assignment, in a later analysis, came from comparing TCR nucleotide sequences with IMGT/GENE-DB human TR gene sequences. A later analysis assigned CDR3 sequences and most-parsimonious VDJ recombination scenarios with the TCRdist pipeline. In a later analysis, each TCR beta chain was defined by its CDR3 amino acid sequence together with its V-gene family, and reads without a unique V-gene family were excluded. As a way to deal with suspected cross-contamination and a sequencing artifact, a later analysis dropped 592 nucleotide sequences that were highly shared and had low generation probability. For each public chain, a later analysis derived a clonal expansion index from normalized ranks of inferred template counts within each repertoire. In a later analysis, generation probabilities were computed using a VDJ recombination model fitted to out-of-frame rearrangements, and the results were checked against IGoR. In a later analysis, hypergeometric tests were used to score TCR-TCR, TCR-HLA and TCR-CMV co-occurrence, with a repertoire-size bias correction applied to TCR pairs. False discovery rates were estimated in a later analysis by permuting HLA or CMV assignments 20 times. In a later analysis, co-occurring TCRs were grouped using DBSCAN, and TCRdist sequence similarity was added for clustering within HLA-allele-positive subsets. For co-occurrence clustering, repertoires with fewer than 30,000 or more than 120,000 public chains were excluded, along with roughly 5 repertoires with anomalous nucleotide sharing. Sourced from immuneACCESS, this table was stored by TCRdb with only in-frame sequences that have V and J called. A share of the clones is absent; for the studies checked, an unresolved V gene accounts for under half, and the remainder has no known explanation. The V and J calls and the clone size are those of that table, but D and trimming were determined from the DNA. This sample's table contains about 46,000 clones. The ten most abundant clones make up roughly 0.99% of the sample.

On the study overall, not on this receptor specifically: Some IMGT-functional V segments, including TRBV6-2 and TRBV6-3, could not be distinguished by the 87-base-pair reads and were therefore excluded. Roughly uniform sequencing depth across donors was assumed in presence/absence analyses, although this assumption may not hold. This cohort had only TCR beta chains sequenced, and the lack of alpha or paired-chain data limited which features could be detected. A further reported finding was that TCR beta sequences accurately predicted the HLA-A and HLA-B alleles for most subjects in the first cohort. The authors suggested that the approach could potentially be extended to other disease states and immunological phenotypes. A few of the identified cytomegalovirus-associated TCR beta chains were confirmed in vitro to be specific for cytomegalovirus antigens. When HLA alleles, especially DR and DQ, strongly co-occurred, attributing TCR associations to individual alleles was difficult. In a later analysis, the rate of TCR association differed among HLA loci, with DRB1 alleles having the most associated TCRs and HLA-C alleles having the fewest. The study listed 150 to 200 TCR beta chains as associated with cytomegalovirus. Because counts were too low, approximately 18 rarely observed V segments, including chromosome 9 orphons, were excluded from the earlier analysis of roughly 580 of the donors. In a later genetic analysis, fewer N-insertions in productive TCRs were reported among donors in an Asian-associated ancestry cluster than the roughly 670-donor mean. In both the original and validation cohorts, the classifier was reported to diagnose cytomegalovirus status with high specificity and sensitivity. An association between a missense DCLRE1C variant and V-gene and J-gene trimming of TCR beta chains was found in a later genetic analysis and replicated in an independent cohort. A later analysis reported that several top co-occurrence clusters appeared linked to parvovirus B19, influenza, CMV and Epstein-Barr virus. A later analysis found that HLA-associated TCR beta chains were more clonally expanded and had lower generation probabilities than equally common non-associated chains. While some public TCRs were present in many individuals, most TCR sequences turned up only very rarely across donors. CMV serostatus was the only immune exposure information available for the cohort. Most CMV-associated TCR beta chains appeared to be HLA-restricted in a later analysis, and the HLA associations seemed to be driven largely by CMV exposure. HLA typing was unavailable for some donors at each locus, so association tests used only the typed subset. In a later analysis, 16,951 TCR beta sequences were associated with specific HLA alleles at a false discovery rate of 0.05. The sequencing pipeline was judged likely to have produced a cluster of highly shared sequence variants as a technical artifact. Linkage disequilibrium might explain the correlated functional status among segregating V segments, but an unknown experimental factor could not be ruled out. Broadly in line with IMGT annotations, most TCR beta V segments showed up in productive rearrangements about 90% or about 30% of the time in an earlier analysis of roughly 590 of the donors.

Comment on this clone: The target of this receptor is not known.

The V gene is TRBV7-3 and the J gene is TRBJ2-5; TRBD2 lines up with 12 middle nucleotides. Specimen: PBMCs. This clonotype originated in a woman aged 40 to 55 in good health and CMV-seronegative. The DNA reads TGTGCCAGCAGCTTGGGACTAGCGGGAGAGACCCAGTACTTC. It specifies CASSLGLAGETQYF.